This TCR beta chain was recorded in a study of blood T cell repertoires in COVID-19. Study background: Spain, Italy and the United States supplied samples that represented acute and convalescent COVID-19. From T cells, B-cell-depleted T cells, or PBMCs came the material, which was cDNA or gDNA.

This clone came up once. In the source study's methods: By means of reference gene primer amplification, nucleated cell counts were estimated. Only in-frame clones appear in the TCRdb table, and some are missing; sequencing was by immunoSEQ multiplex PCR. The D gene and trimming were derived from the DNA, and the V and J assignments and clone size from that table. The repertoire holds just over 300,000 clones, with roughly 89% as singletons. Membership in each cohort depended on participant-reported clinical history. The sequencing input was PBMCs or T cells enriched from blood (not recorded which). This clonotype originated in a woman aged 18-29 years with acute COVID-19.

Here the CDR3 reads CASSRGTSGSYNEQFF. Written as DNA, the CDR3 is TGCGCCAGCAGCAGAGGGACTAGCGGGAGCTACAATGAGCAGTTCTTC. The chain combines TRBV5-1 with TRBJ2-1; 14 nucleotides line up with TRBD2. The CDR3 spans 16 residues. With 4 bases clipped from V and 3 bases from J, the junction kept 3 bases outside the gene matches. CDR1 is SGHRS and CDR2 is YFSETQ in the germline V gene.